The clone carrying this TCR beta chain was seen only once. Its antigen is not identified. The time point here: pretreatment peripheral blood. V was pared by 3 bases and J by 3 bases, with 18 bases between. The CDR3 contains 16 residues. CDR1 is SEHNR and CDR2 is FQNEAQ in the germline V gene (reference sequence). This sample stems from a study of PD-L1 blockade in urothelial cancer. Study-level background: Individuals in the cohort had been given 0 to 3 earlier chemotherapy regimens. Analysis of the blood was performed 3 weeks (second dose) and 6 weeks after treatment start. Reported median T cell count for blood samples was roughly 140,000. Study-wide points: Durable-benefit patients showed greater tumor-associated blood clone expansion at 3 weeks.

Only in-frame clones appear in the TCRdb table, and some are missing; sequencing was by immunoSEQ multiplex PCR. In the table there are around 43,000 clones, nearly 90% of which are singletons. V is TRBV7-9 and J is TRBJ2-7; perhaps TRBD2 as D (6 bases). This TCR derives from a donor aged 40 or over with urothelial cancer. This specimen consisted of PBMCs, obtained around atezolizumab (anti-PD-L1) treatment. The CDR3, as DNA: TGTGCCAGCAGCTTCGGTAGCGCTAGCGACAGCTACGAGCAGTACTTC. Translating gives CASSFGSASDSYEQYF.